A single sample is the source of the 24 T cell receptor beta chains below, sequenced in a study of T-cell memory formation after mild COVID-19. Each CDR3 protein gets one entry after TCRdb re-called the 5' RACE reads with MiXCR. The table shows about 410,000 distinct CDR3 sequences, with about a sixth occurring only once. The sample was PBMCs or a T cell subset sorted from them (not recorded which). The receptors derive from a man between 18 and 35 years old who had mild COVID-19 (a few samples of this study predate the infection). Cell type and time point are not known.

This clonotype has just a few counts. This rearrangement joins TRBV7-2 to TRBJ1-1; D remains ambiguous. CDR1 SGHTA and CDR2 FQGNSA come from the germline V gene. The CDR3 consists of 14 residues. The germline V and J ends were trimmed by 5 bases and 5 bases, with 15 bases remaining between them. CDR3 residues: CASSANEGFTEAFF. The CDR3 DNA sequence: TGTGCCAGCAGCGCGAACGAGGGTTTTACTGAAGCTTTCTTT.

The rearrangement uses TRBV7-3 and TRBJ2-1, with D perhaps matching TRBD2 (5 bases). The CDR3 contains 15 residues. CDR1 SGHTA and CDR2 FQGTGA come from the germline V gene. V lost 5 bases, J lost 3 bases, and 14 bases lay in between. The CDR3 reads CASSPSPRGYNEQFF. The CDR3 nucleotides are TGTGCCAGCAGCCCCTCGCCCCGGGGCTACAATGAGCAGTTCTTC. The variable domain in full, completed from reference TRBV7-3 and TRBJ2-1, reads GAGVSQTPSNKVTEKGKYVELRCDPISGHTALYWYRQSLGQGPEFLIYFQGTGAADDSGLPNDRFFAVRPEGSVSTLKIQRTERGDSAVYLCASSPSPRGYNEQFFGPGTRLTVL.

This clonotype was counted only a few times. The CDR3 reads CASSFGGLQPQHF. CDR3 nucleotide sequence: TGTGCCAGCAGCTTTGGGGGGCTTCAGCCCCAGCATTTT. The V and J genes are TRBV7-2 and TRBJ1-5; a possible D gene is TRBD1 (6 bases). The CDR3 has 13 residues. Germline values: CDR1 SGHTA, CDR2 FQGNSA. V lost 3 bases, J lost 6 bases, and 9 bases lay in between.

The V and J genes are TRBV20-1 and TRBJ2-7; 10 positions agree with TRBD1. V gave up 5 bases and J gave up 7 bases; unmatched junction bases: 23. Germline CDR1 and CDR2: DFQATT and SNEGSKA (reference sequence). The CDR3 length is 18 residues. CDR3 in amino acids: CSARTTPGLRQGAGEQYF. Here the CDR3 DNA reads TGCAGTGCTCGAACCACTCCGGGGTTGAGACAGGGGGCGGGTGAGCAGTACTTC.

The gene calls are TRBV7-2 and TRBJ2-5; 7 positions agree with TRBD2. The CDR3 spans 16 residues. V was pared by 0 bases and J by 5 bases, with 9 bases of the junction left unmatched. From germline, CDR1 is SGHTA and CDR2 FQGNSA. CDR3: CASSLAGRYSGETQYF. The CDR3, as DNA: TGTGCCAGCAGCTTAGCCGGGAGGTACTCGGGGGAGACCCAGTACTTC.

The chain is built from TRBV6-5 and TRBJ2-1, with TRBD2 matching 8 bases. The CDR3 has 13 amino acids. Germline V gene lookup returns CDR1 MNHEY and CDR2 SVGAGI. V lost 6 bases and J lost 5; bases outside the gene matches: 3. The CDR3 nucleotides are TGTGCCAGCAGACGGGGGGGGGACAATGAGCAGTTCTTC. Translating gives CASRRGGDNEQFF.

In this sample, this clonotype turned up a few times. The chain is built from TRBV4-3 and TRBJ2-7; D gene unclear. CDR1 LGHNA and CDR2 YSLEER come from the germline V gene. CDR3 length: 13 amino acids. V was cut by 0 bases and J by 4 bases, with 7 bases left in between. The CDR3 loop is CASSQDFKYEQYF. The CDR3 nucleotides read TGCGCCAGCAGCCAAGATTTCAAATACGAGCAGTACTTC.

This clonotype was detected only a few times. The rearrangement links TRBV12-3 or TRBV12-4 to TRBJ2-5; possible D gene TRBD2, 5 bases. This CDR3 region has 13 residues. The germline V and J ends were trimmed by 3 bases and 7 bases, with 12 bases remaining between them. The CDR3 region is CASSFPGIRTQYF. In DNA, the CDR3 is TGTGCCAGCAGTTTCCCCGGGATCAGGACCCAGTACTTC.

This clonotype was seen repeatedly, ten times or more. This chain connects TRBV20-1 to TRBJ2-2, with D perhaps matching TRBD1 (6 bases). The CDR3 runs to 14 residues. Trimming removed 6 bases at V and 6 bases at J, with 17 bases between. Germline lookup yields CDR1 DFQATT and CDR2 SNEGSKA (reference sequence). CDR3 loop: CSASPTGFPGELFF. DNA for the CDR3: TGCAGTGCCTCTCCCACAGGGTTCCCCGGGGAGCTGTTTTTT.

This clonotype was counted between two and nine times. The chain uses TRBV6-5 and TRBJ1-1; D unresolved. Germline assignment: CDR1 MNHEY and CDR2 SVGAGI. The V and J ends lost 0 bases and 4 bases respectively, with 12 bases between them. The CDR3 has 15 amino acids. The CDR3 nucleotides read TGTGCCAGCAGTTACTCGGCAACCCTGGCCACTGAAGCTTTCTTT. Amino acids: CASSYSATLATEAFF.

This clonotype turned up a few times. The CDR3 nucleotides read TGTGCCAGCAGCTCACCTTGGGTGGGCCTAGCCAAAAACATTCAGTACTTC. It specifies CASSSPWVGLAKNIQYF. The rearrangement joins TRBV7-9 to TRBJ2-4; D gene ambiguous. The CDR3 sequence is 17 residues long. V dropped 4 bases and J dropped 0 bases, with 16 bases sitting between them. CDR1 SEHNR and CDR2 FQNEAQ come from the germline V gene (reference sequence).

This clonotype was found a few times. The chain combines TRBV7-9 with TRBJ2-1; D call uncertain. Trimming removed 7 bases at V and 4 bases at J, with 11 bases between. Germline V CDR1 and CDR2: SEHNR, FQNEAQ (reference sequence). CDR3 length: 13 amino acids. CDR3 protein: CASKPGSYNEQFF. The CDR3 nucleotides read TGTGCCAGCAAACCGGGCTCATACAATGAGCAGTTCTTC.

The V call is TRBV12-3 or TRBV12-4, the J call TRBJ2-3; D uncertain. The CDR3 spans 13 residues. V was shortened by 3 bases and J by 5 bases, with 9 bases between the two germline ends. In nucleotides, the CDR3 is TGTGCCAGCAGTTTCCCTCCCCGAGATACGCAGTATTTT. It is translated as CASSFPPRDTQYF.

Regarding this clonotype: Relative to the germline gene, one junction end is altered; a read error may explain this. The chain recombines TRBV20-1 with TRBJ2-1; perhaps TRBD2 as D (6 bases). The CDR3 is made up of 15 amino acids. Per germline, CDR1 DFQATT and CDR2 SNEGSKA (reference sequence). The CDR3 protein is CSDRVPGLDYNEQFF. For the CDR3, the DNA is TGCAGTGATAGAGTACCGGGACTGGACTACAATGAGCAGTTCTTC.

This clonotype turned up a few times. The chain has TRBV12-3 or TRBV12-4 and TRBJ2-7, with 10 nucleotides matching TRBD1. The CDR3 is made up of 19 amino acids. V shed 3 bases, J shed 1 base, and the junction held 15 bases outside the gene matches. In DNA, the CDR3 is TGTGCCAGCAGTTTCACCATCCACATCGCGGGACAGGGGTCCTACGAGCAGTACTTC. Protein sequence: CASSFTIHIAGQGSYEQYF.

This clonotype turned up a few times. This chain joins TRBV15 and TRBJ2-7; D not resolved. The V end lost 1 base, the J end lost 6 bases, and 13 bases lay between the germline ends. There are 14 residues in the CDR3. Germline values: CDR1 LNHNV, CDR2 YYDKDF (reference sequence). In nucleotides, the CDR3 is TGTGCCACCAGCAGAGGCGGCGGCCTGGGCGAGCAGTACGTC. Encoded protein: CATSRGGGLGEQYV.

The table lists this clonotype with a few counts. The J gene is TRBJ2-2, the V gene TRBV19; tentatively, D is TRBD2 (6 bases). The CDR3 is 13 residues long. The germline CDR1 and CDR2 sequences are LNHDA and SQIVND (reference sequence). Trimming took off 7 bases at V and 5 bases at J, with 11 bases between the two ends. The chain's CDR3 is CASTTGGTGELFF. CDR3 DNA: TGTGCCAGTACGACCGGGGGTACCGGGGAGCTGTTTTTT.

At least ten counts were recorded for this clonotype. The chain combines TRBV5-1 with TRBJ1-1; 8 positions match TRBD1. The CDR3 consists of 14 residues. After removal of 5 bases from V and 5 bases from J, the junction contained 8 bases not matched to a gene. Germline V lookup: CDR1 SGHRS, CDR2 YFSETQ. The CDR3 loop is CASSFRDRQTEAFF. DNA of the CDR3: TGCGCCAGCAGTTTCCGGGACAGGCAGACTGAAGCTTTCTTT.

This clonotype was detected a few times. This chain joins TRBV18 and TRBJ2-7, with D uncertain. Trimming took 2 bases from V and 3 from J, leaving 11 bases between them. CDR3 length equals 14 residues. The germline gives CDR1 KGHSH, CDR2 LQKENI. The CDR3 region is CASSPIIGDYEQYF. CDR3 bases: TGTGCCAGCTCACCAATAATTGGTGACTACGAGCAGTACTTC.

A few counts support this clonotype. V is TRBV20-1 and J is TRBJ1-1; 10 bases are a match to TRBD1. The CDR3 consists of 15 residues. Germline values: CDR1 DFQATT, CDR2 SNEGSKA (reference sequence). The J segment lost 10 bases and the V segment lost 5 bases, leaving 16 bases of the junction unmatched. CDR3 residues: CSALYTGQGSFGAFF. The CDR3 DNA sequence: TGCAGTGCTTTATATACGGGACAGGGGAGTTTTGGAGCTTTCTTT.

The V gene is TRBV7-2, the J gene TRBJ2-1, with 7 bases matching TRBD2. The CDR3 runs to 17 residues. Germline V gives CDR1 SGHTA, CDR2 FQGNSA. Trimming took 5 bases from V and 0 from J; bases not matched to a gene: 10. The CDR3 loop reads CASSTPAAGSSYNEQFF. CDR3 sequence (DNA): TGTGCCAGCAGCACACCGGCAGCGGGAAGCTCCTACAATGAGCAGTTCTTC.

The chain carries TRBV20-1 and TRBJ2-3, with 7 bases matching TRBD2. This CDR3 is built from 13 residues. The J segment lost 4 bases and the V segment lost 3 bases, leaving 4 bases of the junction unmatched. Germline V lookup: CDR1 DFQATT, CDR2 SNEGSKA (reference sequence). In nucleotides, the CDR3 is TGCAGTGCTAGGGGGGGGTTGGCAGATACGCAGTATTTT. Protein product: CSARGGLADTQYF.

V and J are TRBV28 and TRBJ2-3; 7 bases match TRBD1. Germline CDR1 MDHEN, CDR2 SYDVKM. The CDR3 contains 12 residues. CDR3 sequence: CASQGGTDTQYF. CDR3 bases: TGTGCTTCGCAGGGGGGCACAGATACGCAGTATTTT.

This clonotype occurred a few times. The chain has TRBV4-3 and TRBJ1-3; D is undetermined. The V end was cut by 0 bases, the J end by 0 bases, with 6 bases between. Germline lookup yields CDR1 LGHNA and CDR2 YSLEER. The CDR3 covers 15 residues. CDR3 sequence reads: CASSQETSSGNTIYF. The CDR3 DNA reads TGCGCCAGCAGCCAAGAGACAAGCTCTGGAAACACCATATATTTT.